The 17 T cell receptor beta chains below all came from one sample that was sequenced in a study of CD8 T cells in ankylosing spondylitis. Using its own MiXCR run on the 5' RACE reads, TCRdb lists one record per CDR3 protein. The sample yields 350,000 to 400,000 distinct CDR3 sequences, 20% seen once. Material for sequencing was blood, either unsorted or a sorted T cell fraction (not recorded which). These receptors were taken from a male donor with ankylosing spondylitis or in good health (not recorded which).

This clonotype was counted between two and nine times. The CDR3 nucleotides read TGTGCCAGCAGGACCTTTGACGGGACCTACGAGCAGTACTTC. As protein: CASRTFDGTYEQYF. The V gene is TRBV6-1, the J gene TRBJ2-7; a weak D match, TRBD2 (5 bases). Looked up from germline, CDR1 is MNHNS and CDR2 is SASEGT. CDR3 length equals 14 residues. V lost 6 bases, J lost 2 bases, and 14 bases lay in between.

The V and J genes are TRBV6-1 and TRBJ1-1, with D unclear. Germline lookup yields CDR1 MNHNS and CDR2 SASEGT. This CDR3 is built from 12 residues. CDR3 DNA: TGTGGGAGCGGGCTTATGAACACTGAAGCTTTCTTT. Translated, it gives CGSGLMNTEAFF.

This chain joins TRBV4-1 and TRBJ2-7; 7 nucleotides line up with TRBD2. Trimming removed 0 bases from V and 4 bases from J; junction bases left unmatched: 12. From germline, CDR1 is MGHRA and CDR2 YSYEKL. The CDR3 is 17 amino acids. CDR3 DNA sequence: TGCGCCAGCAGCCAAGATCTTTCCCGGAGCGGGATGTACGAGCAGTACTTC. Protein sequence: CASSQDLSRSGMYEQYF.

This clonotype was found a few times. The CDR3 coding sequence is TGTGCCAGCAGCGTGTCAGGATACACCGGGGAGCTGTTTTTT. Translation: CASSVSGYTGELFF. This chain connects TRBV9 to TRBJ2-2; no definite D call. The CDR3 has 14 residues. The germline V gene encodes CDR1 SGDLS and CDR2 YYNGEE. The V and J ends lost 2 bases and 3 bases respectively, with 8 bases between them.

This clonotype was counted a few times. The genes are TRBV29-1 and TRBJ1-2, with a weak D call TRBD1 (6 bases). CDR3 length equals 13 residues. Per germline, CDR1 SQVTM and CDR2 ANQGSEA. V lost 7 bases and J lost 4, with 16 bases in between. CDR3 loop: CSALKTGSYGYTF. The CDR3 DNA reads TGCAGCGCGTTGAAAACAGGGTCCTATGGCTACACCTTC.

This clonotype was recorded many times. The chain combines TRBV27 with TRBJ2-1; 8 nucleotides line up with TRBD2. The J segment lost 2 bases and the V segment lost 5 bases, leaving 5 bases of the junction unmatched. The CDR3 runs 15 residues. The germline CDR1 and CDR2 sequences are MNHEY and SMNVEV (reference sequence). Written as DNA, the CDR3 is TGTGCCAGCAGTCAACCGGGACTAGCCTACAATGAGCAGTTCTTC. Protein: CASSQPGLAYNEQFF.

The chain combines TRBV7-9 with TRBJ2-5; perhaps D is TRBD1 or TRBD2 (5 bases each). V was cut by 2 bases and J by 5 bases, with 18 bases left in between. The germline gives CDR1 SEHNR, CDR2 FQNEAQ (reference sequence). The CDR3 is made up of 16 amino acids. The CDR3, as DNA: TGTGCCAGCAGCTTAACCTTTGGGGGAATGAGGGAGACCCAGTACTTC. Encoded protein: CASSLTFGGMRETQYF.

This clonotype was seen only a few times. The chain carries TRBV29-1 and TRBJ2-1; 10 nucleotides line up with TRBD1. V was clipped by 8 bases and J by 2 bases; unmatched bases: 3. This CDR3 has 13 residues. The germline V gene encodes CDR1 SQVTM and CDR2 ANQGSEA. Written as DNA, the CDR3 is TGCAGCTCCGGGACAGGGGCCTACAATGAGCAGTTCTTC. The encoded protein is CSSGTGAYNEQFF.

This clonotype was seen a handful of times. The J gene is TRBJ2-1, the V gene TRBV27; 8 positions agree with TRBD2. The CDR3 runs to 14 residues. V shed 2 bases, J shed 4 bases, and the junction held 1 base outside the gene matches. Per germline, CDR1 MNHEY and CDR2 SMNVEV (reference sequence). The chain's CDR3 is CASSLRGGYNEQFF. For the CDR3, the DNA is TGTGCCAGCAGTTTACGGGGGGGGTACAATGAGCAGTTCTTC.

CDR3 sequence reads: CASSSETTGTDTQYF. CDR3 nucleotides: TGTGCCAGCAGCTCGGAGACTACCGGCACAGATACGCAGTATTTT. The chain links TRBV9 to TRBJ2-3, with D perhaps TRBD2 (5 bases). V gave up 4 bases and J gave up 1 base, with 13 bases separating them. The CDR3 loop spans 15 amino acids. Germline V CDR1 and CDR2: SGDLS, YYNGEE.

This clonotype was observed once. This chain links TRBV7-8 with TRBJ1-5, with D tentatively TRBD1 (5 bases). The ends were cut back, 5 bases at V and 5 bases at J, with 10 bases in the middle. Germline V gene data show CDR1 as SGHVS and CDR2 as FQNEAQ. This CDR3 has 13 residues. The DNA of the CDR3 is TGTGCCAGCAGCACGGGACCGTATCAGCCCCAGCATTTT. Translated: CASSTGPYQPQHF.

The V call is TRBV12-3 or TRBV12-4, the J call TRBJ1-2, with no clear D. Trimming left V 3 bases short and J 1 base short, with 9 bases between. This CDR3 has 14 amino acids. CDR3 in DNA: TGTGCCAGCAGTTTCGTCCGGCTTAACTATGGCTACACCTTC. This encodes CASSFVRLNYGYTF.

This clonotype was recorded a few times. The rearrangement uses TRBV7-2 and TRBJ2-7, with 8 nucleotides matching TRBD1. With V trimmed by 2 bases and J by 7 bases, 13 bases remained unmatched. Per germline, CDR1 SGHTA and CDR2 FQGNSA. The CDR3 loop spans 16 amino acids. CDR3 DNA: TGTGCCAGCAGCTTACCCCGGACAGGGCTTTTATATGAGCAGTACTTC. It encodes CASSLPRTGLLYEQYF. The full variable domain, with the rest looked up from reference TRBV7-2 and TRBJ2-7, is GAGVSQSPSNKVTEKGKDVELRCDPISGHTALYWYRQSLGQGLEFLIYFQGNSAPDKSGLPSDRFSAERTGGSVSTLTIQRTQQEDSAVYLCASSLPRTGLLYEQYFGPGTRLTVT.

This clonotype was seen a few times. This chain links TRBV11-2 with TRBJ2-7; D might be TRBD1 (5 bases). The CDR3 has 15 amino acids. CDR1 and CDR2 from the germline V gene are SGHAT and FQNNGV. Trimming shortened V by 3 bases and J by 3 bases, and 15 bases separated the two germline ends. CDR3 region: CASSFTSDSRYEQYF. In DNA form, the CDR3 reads TGTGCCAGCAGCTTCACCTCAGACAGCCGCTACGAGCAGTACTTC.

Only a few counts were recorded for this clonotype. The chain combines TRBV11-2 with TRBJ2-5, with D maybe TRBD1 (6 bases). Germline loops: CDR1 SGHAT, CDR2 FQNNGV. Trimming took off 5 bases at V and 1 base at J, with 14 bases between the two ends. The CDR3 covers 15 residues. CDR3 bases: TGTGCCAGCAGCCGTGAGACAGGAATCCAAGAGACCCAGTACTTC. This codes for CASSRETGIQETQYF.

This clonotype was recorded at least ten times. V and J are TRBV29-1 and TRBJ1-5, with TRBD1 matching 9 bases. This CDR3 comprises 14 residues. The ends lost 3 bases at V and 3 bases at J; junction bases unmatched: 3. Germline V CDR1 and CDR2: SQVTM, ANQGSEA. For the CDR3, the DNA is TGCAGCGTTGAGGGACAGGGTCCCAATCAGCCCCAGCATTTT. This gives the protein CSVEGQGPNQPQHF.

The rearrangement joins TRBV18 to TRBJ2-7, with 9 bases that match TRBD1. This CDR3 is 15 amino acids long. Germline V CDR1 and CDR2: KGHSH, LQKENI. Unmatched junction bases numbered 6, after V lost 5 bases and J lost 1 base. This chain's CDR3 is CASSEDRGPSYEQYF. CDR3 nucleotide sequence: TGTGCCAGCTCAGAGGACAGGGGCCCTTCCTACGAGCAGTACTTC.